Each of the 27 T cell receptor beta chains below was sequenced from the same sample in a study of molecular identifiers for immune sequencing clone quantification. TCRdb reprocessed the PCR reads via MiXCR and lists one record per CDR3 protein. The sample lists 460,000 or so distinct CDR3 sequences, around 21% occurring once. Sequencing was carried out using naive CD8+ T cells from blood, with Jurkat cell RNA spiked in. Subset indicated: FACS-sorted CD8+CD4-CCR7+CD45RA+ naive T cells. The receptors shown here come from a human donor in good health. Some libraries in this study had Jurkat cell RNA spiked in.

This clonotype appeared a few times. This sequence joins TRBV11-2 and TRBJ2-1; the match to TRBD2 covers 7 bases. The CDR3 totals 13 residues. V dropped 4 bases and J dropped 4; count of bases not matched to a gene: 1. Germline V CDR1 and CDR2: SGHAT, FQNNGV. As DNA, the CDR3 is TGTGCCAGCAGCTCTAGCGGATACAATGAGCAGTTCTTC. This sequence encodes CASSSSGYNEQFF.

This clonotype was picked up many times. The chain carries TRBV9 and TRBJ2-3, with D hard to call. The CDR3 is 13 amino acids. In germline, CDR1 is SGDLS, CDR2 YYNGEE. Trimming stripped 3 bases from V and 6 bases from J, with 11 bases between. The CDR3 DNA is TGTGCCAGCAGCGCCGGTAAGAGGGATACGCAGTATTTT. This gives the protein CASSAGKRDTQYF. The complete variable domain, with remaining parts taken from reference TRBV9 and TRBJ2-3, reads DSGVTQTPKHLITATGQRVTLRCSPRSGDLSVYWYQQSLDQGLQFLIQYYNGEERAKGNILERFSAQQFPDLHSELNLSSLELGDSALYFCASSAGKRDTQYFGPGTRLTVL.

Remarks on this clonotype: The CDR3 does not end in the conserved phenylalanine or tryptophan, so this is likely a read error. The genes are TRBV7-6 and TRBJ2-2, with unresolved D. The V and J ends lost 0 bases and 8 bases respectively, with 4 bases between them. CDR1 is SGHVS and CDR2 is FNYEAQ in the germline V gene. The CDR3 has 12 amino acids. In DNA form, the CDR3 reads TGTGCCAGCAGCTTAGCTGGGGGGGAGCTGTTTTCT. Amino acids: CASSLAGGELFS.

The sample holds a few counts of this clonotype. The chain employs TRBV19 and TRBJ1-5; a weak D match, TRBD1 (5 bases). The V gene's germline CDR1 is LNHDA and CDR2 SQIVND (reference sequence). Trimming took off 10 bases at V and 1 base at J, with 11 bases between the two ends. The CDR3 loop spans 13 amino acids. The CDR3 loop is CATRGRSNQPQHF. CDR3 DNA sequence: TGTGCCACAAGGGGCAGGAGCAATCAGCCCCAGCATTTT. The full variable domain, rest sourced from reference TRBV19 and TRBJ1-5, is DGGITQSPKYLFRKEGQNVTLSCEQNLNHDAMYWYRQDPGQGLRLIYYSQIVNDFQKGDIAEGYSVSREKKESFPLTVTSAQKNPTAFYLCATRGRSNQPQHFGDGTRLSIL.

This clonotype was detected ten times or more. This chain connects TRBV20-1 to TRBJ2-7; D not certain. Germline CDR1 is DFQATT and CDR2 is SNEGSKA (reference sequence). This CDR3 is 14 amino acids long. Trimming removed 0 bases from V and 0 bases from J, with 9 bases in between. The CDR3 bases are TGCAGTGCTAGAGATCGCATTTTCTCCTACGAGCAGTACTTC. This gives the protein CSARDRIFSYEQYF.

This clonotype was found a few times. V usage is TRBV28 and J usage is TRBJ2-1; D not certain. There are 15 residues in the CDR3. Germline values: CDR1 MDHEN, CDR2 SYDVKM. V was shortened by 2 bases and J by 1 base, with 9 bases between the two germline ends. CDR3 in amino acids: CASSLPGPSYNEQFF. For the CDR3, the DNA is TGTGCCAGCAGTTTACCAGGTCCTTCCTACAATGAGCAGTTCTTC.

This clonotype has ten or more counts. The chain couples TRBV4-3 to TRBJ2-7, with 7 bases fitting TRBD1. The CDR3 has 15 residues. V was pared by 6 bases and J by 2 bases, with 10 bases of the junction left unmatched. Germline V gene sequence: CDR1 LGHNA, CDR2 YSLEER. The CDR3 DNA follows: TGCGCCAGCAGTCAGAACCGGGACAGAACCTACGAGCAGTACTTC. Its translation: CASSQNRDRTYEQYF.

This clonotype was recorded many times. CDR3 region: CASSTGTGVMNTEAFF. The CDR3 DNA reads TGTGCCAGCAGCACCGGGACAGGAGTCATGAACACTGAAGCTTTCTTT. The chain employs TRBV12-3 or TRBV12-4 and TRBJ1-1; TRBD1 matches at 8 bases. After removal of 6 bases from V and 0 bases from J, the junction contained 9 bases not matched to a gene. The CDR3 has 16 residues.

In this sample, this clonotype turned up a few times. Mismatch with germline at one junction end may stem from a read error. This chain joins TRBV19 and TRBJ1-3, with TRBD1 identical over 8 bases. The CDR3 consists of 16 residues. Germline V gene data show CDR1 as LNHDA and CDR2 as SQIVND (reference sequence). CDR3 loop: CASSSQGVISGNTVYF. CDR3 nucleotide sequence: TGTGCCAGTAGCTCACAGGGGGTTATCTCTGGAAACACCGTATATTTT.

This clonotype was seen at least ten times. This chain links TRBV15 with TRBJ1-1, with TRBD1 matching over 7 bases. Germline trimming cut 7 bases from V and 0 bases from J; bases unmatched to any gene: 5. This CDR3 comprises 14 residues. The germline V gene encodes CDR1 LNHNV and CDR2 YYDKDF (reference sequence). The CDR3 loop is CATKMGQMNTEAFF. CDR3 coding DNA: TGTGCCACCAAGATGGGACAGATGAACACTGAAGCTTTCTTT.

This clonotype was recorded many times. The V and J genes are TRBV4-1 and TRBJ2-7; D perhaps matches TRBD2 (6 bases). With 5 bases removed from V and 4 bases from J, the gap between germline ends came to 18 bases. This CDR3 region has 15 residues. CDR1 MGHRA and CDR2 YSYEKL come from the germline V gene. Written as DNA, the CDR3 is TGCGCCAGCAGCTTAAAGTTCGTCCGGGAGTACGAGCAGTACTTC. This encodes CASSLKFVREYEQYF.

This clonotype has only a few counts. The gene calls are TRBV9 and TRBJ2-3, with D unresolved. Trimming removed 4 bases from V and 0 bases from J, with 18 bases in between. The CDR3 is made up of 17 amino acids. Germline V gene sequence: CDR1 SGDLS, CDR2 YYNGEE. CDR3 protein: CASSTTESKYSTDTQYF. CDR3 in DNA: TGTGCCAGCAGCACAACCGAAAGCAAATATAGCACAGATACGCAGTATTTT.

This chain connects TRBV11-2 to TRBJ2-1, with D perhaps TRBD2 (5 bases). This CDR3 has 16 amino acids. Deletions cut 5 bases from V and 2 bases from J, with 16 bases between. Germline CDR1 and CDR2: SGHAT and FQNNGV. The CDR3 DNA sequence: TGTGCCAGCAGCCCGTTGCTGGGAGTAGCCTACAATGAGCAGTTCTTC. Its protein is CASSPLLGVAYNEQFF. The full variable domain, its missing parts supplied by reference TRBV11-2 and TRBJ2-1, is EAGVAQSPRYKIIEKRQSVAFWCNPISGHATLYWYQQILGQGPKLLIQFQNNGVVDDSQLPKDRFSAERLKGVDSTLKIQPAKLEDSAVYLCASSPLLGVAYNEQFFGPGTRLTVL.

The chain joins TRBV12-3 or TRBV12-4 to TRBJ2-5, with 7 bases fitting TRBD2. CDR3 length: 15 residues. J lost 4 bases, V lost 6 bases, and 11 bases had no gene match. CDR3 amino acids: CASRLRSGAGETQYF. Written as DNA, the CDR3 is TGTGCCAGCAGACTCAGGAGCGGGGCCGGAGAGACCCAGTACTTC.

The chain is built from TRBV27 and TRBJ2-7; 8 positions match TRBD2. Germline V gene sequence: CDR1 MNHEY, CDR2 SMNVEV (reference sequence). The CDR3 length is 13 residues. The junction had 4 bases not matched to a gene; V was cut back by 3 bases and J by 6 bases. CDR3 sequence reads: CASSFSGGFEQYF. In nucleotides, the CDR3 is TGTGCCAGCAGTTTTTCGGGAGGGTTCGAGCAGTACTTC.

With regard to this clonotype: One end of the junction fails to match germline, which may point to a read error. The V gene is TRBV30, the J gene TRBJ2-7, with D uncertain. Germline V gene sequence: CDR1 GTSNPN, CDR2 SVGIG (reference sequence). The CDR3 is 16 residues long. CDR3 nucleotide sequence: TGTGCCTGGAGTTTGGGTAGCAGGTGGTCCCTCTACGAGCGGTACTTC. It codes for CAWSLGSRWSLYERYF.

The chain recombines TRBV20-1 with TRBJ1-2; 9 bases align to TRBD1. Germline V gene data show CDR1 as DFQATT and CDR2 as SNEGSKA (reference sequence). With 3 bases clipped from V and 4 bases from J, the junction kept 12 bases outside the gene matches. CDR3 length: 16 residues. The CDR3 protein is CSARDSQGATIYGYTF. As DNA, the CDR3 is TGCAGTGCTAGGGACTCACAGGGGGCCACGATCTATGGCTACACCTTC.

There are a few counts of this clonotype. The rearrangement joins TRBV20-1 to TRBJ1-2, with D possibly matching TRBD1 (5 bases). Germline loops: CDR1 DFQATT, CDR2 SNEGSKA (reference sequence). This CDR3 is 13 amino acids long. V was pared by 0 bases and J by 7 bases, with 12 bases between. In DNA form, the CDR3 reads TGCAGTGCTAGAGATTTGGGGGAATCTGGCTACACCTTC. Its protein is CSARDLGESGYTF.

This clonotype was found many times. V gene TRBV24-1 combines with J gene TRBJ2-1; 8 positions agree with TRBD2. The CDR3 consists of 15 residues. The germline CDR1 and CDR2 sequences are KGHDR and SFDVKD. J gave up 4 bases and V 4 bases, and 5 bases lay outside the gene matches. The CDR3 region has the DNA TGTGCCACCAGTGAAGCTACTAGCGGATACAATGAGCAGTTCTTC. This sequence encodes CATSEATSGYNEQFF.

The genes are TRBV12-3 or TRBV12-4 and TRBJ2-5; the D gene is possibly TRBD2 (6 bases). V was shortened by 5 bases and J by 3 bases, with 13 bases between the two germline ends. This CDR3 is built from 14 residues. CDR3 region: CASSPSRREETQYF. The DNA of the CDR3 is TGTGCCAGCAGTCCCTCTAGGAGGGAAGAGACCCAGTACTTC.

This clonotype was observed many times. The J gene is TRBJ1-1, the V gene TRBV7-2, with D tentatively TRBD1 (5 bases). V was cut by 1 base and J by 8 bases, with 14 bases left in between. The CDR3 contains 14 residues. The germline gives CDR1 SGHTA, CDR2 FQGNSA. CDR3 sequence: CASSLEAWGPEAFF. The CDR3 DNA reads TGTGCCAGCAGCTTAGAGGCCTGGGGACCCGAAGCTTTCTTT.

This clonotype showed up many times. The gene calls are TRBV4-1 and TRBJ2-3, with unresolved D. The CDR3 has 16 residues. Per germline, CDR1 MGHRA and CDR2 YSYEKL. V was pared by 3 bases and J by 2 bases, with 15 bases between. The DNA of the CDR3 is TGCGCCAGCAGCCACCAGCTTGGGATACCCACAGATACGCAGTATTTT. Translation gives CASSHQLGIPTDTQYF.

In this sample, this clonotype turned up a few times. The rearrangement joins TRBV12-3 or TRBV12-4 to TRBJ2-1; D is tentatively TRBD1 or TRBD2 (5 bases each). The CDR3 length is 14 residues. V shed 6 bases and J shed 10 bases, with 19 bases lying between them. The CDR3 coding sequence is TGTGCCAGCAGCACCGGGGCCATCCCCCAGGAGCAGTTCTTC. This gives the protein CASSTGAIPQEQFF.

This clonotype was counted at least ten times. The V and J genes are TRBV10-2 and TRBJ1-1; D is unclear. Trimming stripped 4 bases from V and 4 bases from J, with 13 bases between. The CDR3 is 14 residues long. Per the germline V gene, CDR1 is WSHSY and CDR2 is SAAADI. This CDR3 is CASSANSQITEAFF. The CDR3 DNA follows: TGCGCCAGCAGTGCAAACAGCCAAATCACTGAAGCTTTCTTT.

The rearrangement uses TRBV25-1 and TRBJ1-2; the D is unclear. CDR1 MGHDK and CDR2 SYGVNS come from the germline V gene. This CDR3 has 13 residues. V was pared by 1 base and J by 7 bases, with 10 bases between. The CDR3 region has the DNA TGTGCCAGCAGTGAATTCGGAGGAGCTGGCTACACCTTC. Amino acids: CASSEFGGAGYTF.

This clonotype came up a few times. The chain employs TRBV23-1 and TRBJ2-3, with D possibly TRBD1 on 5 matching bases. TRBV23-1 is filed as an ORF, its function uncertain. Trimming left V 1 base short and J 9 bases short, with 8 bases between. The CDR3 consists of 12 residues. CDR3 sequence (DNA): TGCGCCAGCAGTCAATTTGGGGCCACGCAGTATTTT. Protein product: CASSQFGATQYF.

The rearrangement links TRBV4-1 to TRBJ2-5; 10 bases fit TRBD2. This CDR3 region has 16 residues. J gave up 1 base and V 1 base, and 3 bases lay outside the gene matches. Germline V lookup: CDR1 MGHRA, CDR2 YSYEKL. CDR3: CASSQVVAGGQETQYF. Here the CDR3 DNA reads TGCGCCAGCAGCCAAGTTGTAGCGGGGGGCCAAGAGACCCAGTACTTC.